This T cell receptor beta chain derives from a study of cytomegalovirus exposure and HLA in healthy donors. Both 60 Vbeta primers and 13 Jbeta primers went into the PCR. Only in-frame clones appear in the TCRdb table, and some are missing; sequencing was by immunoSEQ multiplex PCR. The sample holds 140,000 to 150,000 clones, around 10% seen once. V was trimmed by 5 bases and J by 4 bases, leaving 9 bases between them. Germline V gene sequence: CDR1 SNHLY, CDR2 FYNNEI. The CDR3 is 12 amino acids. The rearrangement joins TRBV2 to TRBJ2-7, with D possibly being TRBD1 (5 bases). This receptor was obtained from a man aged 45-65 years in good health and CMV-seronegative. Sequencing input: PBMCs. CDR3 nucleotides: TGTGCCAGCAGTCCTAAGGGGTACGAGCAGTACTTC. This translates into CASSPKGYEQYF. The entire variable domain, with the rest obtained from reference TRBV2 and TRBJ2-7, is as follows: EPEVTQTPSHQVTQMGQEVILRCVPISNHLYFYWYRQILGQKVEFLVSFYNNEISEKSEIFDDQFSVERPDGSNFTLKIRSTKLEDSAMYFCASSPKGYEQYFGPGTRLTVT.